The 11 T cell receptor beta chains in this list originate from one sample, sequenced in a study of shared clonotypes between healthy human individuals. Profiling relied on immunoSEQ multiplex PCR, and the TCRdb table lists in-frame clones only, not all of them. The sample records under 2.5 million clones, 92% being singletons. The source material was naive CD4+ T cells from PBMCs. The subset here: CD45RA+ positively selected. The receptors were gathered from a man aged 18 to 29 in good health. Some clones in this sample may be carry-over from other donors' samples.

V gene TRBV4-3 combines with J gene TRBJ2-2, with D perhaps being TRBD1 or TRBD2 (6 bases each). Germline V gives CDR1 LGHNA, CDR2 YSLEER. CDR3 length equals 17 residues. Trimming cost V 0 bases and J 4 bases, with 15 bases left between them. As DNA, the CDR3 is TGCGCCAGCAGCCAAGAATGGGGGCAGGGAGGCACCGGGGAGCTGTTTTTT. Residues: CASSQEWGQGGTGELFF.

As concerns this clone: Other DNA sequences in the sample encode the same CDR3. The chain recombines TRBV5-1 with TRBJ2-1, with TRBD2 matching 8 bases. The CDR3 is 16 residues long. V shed 0 bases, J shed 1 base, and the junction held 3 bases outside the gene matches. Looked up from germline, CDR1 is SGHRS and CDR2 is YFSETQ. CDR3 DNA: TGCGCCAGCAGCTTGGCCGGCGGGAGGTCCTACAATGAGCAGTTCTTC. Encoded protein: CASSLAGGRSYNEQFF.

The rearrangement joins TRBV5-5 to TRBJ2-3; D is possibly TRBD2 (5 bases). Germline V gene sequence: CDR1 SGHKS, CDR2 YYEKEE (reference sequence). The V end was cut by 1 base, the J end by 2 bases, with 11 bases between. The CDR3 runs 15 residues. CDR3 coding DNA: TGTGCCAGCAGCTTGAGTTGGACTGTCACAGATACGCAGTATTTT. It is translated as CASSLSWTVTDTQYF.

The V call is TRBV7-8, the J call TRBJ1-3; the D gene is possibly TRBD1 (6 bases). Germline V gene sequence: CDR1 SGHVS, CDR2 FQNEAQ. With 1 base removed from V and 2 bases from J, the gap between germline ends came to 6 bases. The CDR3 is made up of 14 amino acids. DNA for the CDR3: TGTGCCAGCAGCTTAGGACAGGCTGGAAACACCATATATTTT. The encoded protein is CASSLGQAGNTIYF.

The rearrangement links TRBV6-5 to TRBJ2-3, with TRBD2 matching over 9 bases. From germline, CDR1 is MNHEY and CDR2 SVGAGI. Germline trimming cut 4 bases from V and 2 bases from J; bases unmatched to any gene: 7. The CDR3 has 16 residues. The CDR3 region is CASSLTGGRATDTQYF. In DNA, the CDR3 is TGTGCCAGCAGTTTAACGGGCGGGAGGGCCACAGATACGCAGTATTTT.

The chain recombines TRBV28 with TRBJ2-5; D remains unclear. V shed 2 bases and J shed 13 bases, with 14 bases lying between them. Per the germline V gene, CDR1 is MDHEN and CDR2 is SYDVKM. The CDR3 runs to 12 residues. The CDR3 reads CASSLLGSVSYF. CDR3 nucleotide sequence: TGTGCCAGCAGTTTACTGGGTTCCGTTTCGTACTTC.

This chain joins TRBV7-2 and TRBJ1-5, with 10 bases identical to TRBD1. The CDR3 sequence is 15 residues long. Germline CDR1 reads SGHTA; CDR2 reads FQGNSA. Germline trimming cut 2 bases from V and 6 bases from J; bases unmatched to any gene: 4. The CDR3 nucleotides are TGTGCCAGCAGCTTACTGACAGGGGGCAGTCAGCCCCAGCATTTT. Translation: CASSLLTGGSQPQHF.

This clone has only one observation. The chain links TRBV28 to TRBJ2-5; 10 nucleotides line up with TRBD1. The V segment lost 10 bases and the J segment 5 bases; nucleotides outside the gene matches: 10. CDR1 and CDR2 from the germline V gene are MDHEN and SYDVKM. The CDR3 extends over 14 amino acids. CDR3 bases: TGTGCCACTAAAGGGACAGGGGATTGGGAGACCCAGTACTTC. This translates into CATKGTGDWETQYF. Supplemented by reference TRBV28 and TRBJ2-5, the full variable domain reads DVKVTQSSRYLVKRTGEKVFLECVQDMDHENMFWYRQDPGLGLRLIYFSYDVKMKEKGDIPEGYSVSREKKERFSLILESASTNQTSMYLCATKGTGDWETQYFGPGTRLLVL.

The chain links TRBV5-1 to TRBJ2-1; 7 bases are shared with TRBD2. Germline CDR1 and CDR2: SGHRS and YFSETQ. This CDR3 spans 17 amino acids. V gave up 2 bases and J gave up 1 base; unmatched junction bases: 9. In DNA, the CDR3 is TGCGCCAGCAGCTTTAAATTTCGGCGGGAGTCCTACAATGAGCAGTTCTTC. It is translated as CASSFKFRRESYNEQFF. Full variable domain (outside the CDR3, taken from reference TRBV5-1 and TRBJ2-1): KAGVTQTPRYLIKTRGQQVTLSCSPISGHRSVSWYQQTPGQGLQFLFEYFSETQRNKGNFPGRFSGRQFSNSRSEMNVSTLELGDSALYLCASSFKFRRESYNEQFFGPGTRLTVL.

The V gene is TRBV28, the J gene TRBJ2-7; D is possibly TRBD1 (5 bases). The CDR3 is 14 amino acids. The germline gives CDR1 MDHEN, CDR2 SYDVKM. Deletions cut 2 bases from V and 1 base from J, with 9 bases between. CDR3 bases: TGTGCCAGCAGTTTAGGGGCAGAATCCTACGAGCAGTACTTC. Translating it yields CASSLGAESYEQYF.

The chain is built from TRBV9 and TRBJ2-7; 7 nucleotides agree with TRBD2. Germline values: CDR1 SGDLS, CDR2 YYNGEE. The junction had 10 bases not matched to a gene; V was cut back by 3 bases and J by 7 bases. The CDR3 contains 14 residues. CDR3 loop: CASSGGLTSREQYF. In nucleotides, the CDR3 is TGTGCCAGCAGCGGGGGGTTGACTAGCCGGGAGCAGTACTTC.